The 23 T cell receptor beta chains listed next were all sequenced from one sample in a study of PD-1 blockade in classical Hodgkin lymphoma. Sequencing used immunoSEQ multiplex PCR; TCRdb keeps in-frame clones, though not all of them. The top ten hold less than 20% of the sample, which has approximately 27,000 clones, around 79% seen once. Regarding time point: cycle 4 day 1 (C4D1), after five to seven weeks of nivolumab. Exposure to brentuximab vedotin varied, and each patient had relapsed following autologous stem cell transplantation. The sequenced sample was peripheral blood mononuclear cells (PBMCs), obtained before the fourth cycle of nivolumab. Receptors were obtained from a human donor with classical Hodgkin lymphoma.

This clone was found a few times. J is TRBJ1-6 and V is TRBV9; TRBD1 aligns across 10 bases. Germline values: CDR1 SGDLS, CDR2 YYNGEE. The length of the CDR3 is 14 residues. Losses at the gene ends were 6 bases for V and 10 bases for J; bases not matched to a gene: 7. The CDR3: CASTRGQGVSPLHF. Here the CDR3 DNA reads TGTGCCAGCACTCGAGGACAGGGGGTGTCACCCCTCCACTTT.

This clone has only a few counts. V usage is TRBV7-9 and J usage is TRBJ2-7; the D is unclear. This CDR3 contains 13 residues. Germline CDR1 SEHNR, CDR2 FQNEAQ (reference sequence). V was shortened by 4 bases and J by 8 bases, with 15 bases between the two germline ends. CDR3 in amino acids: CASSSLSLRKQYF. The CDR3 DNA reads TGTGCCAGCAGCTCCTTAAGCCTACGGAAGCAGTACTTC.

The V and J genes are TRBV5-1 and TRBJ2-5; D possibly matches TRBD1 or TRBD2 (5 bases each). Germline lookup yields CDR1 SGHRS and CDR2 YFSETQ. V was clipped by 7 bases and J by 2 bases, with 12 bases between them. The CDR3 covers 13 residues. Written as DNA, the CDR3 is TGCGCCAGCTATGAGGGACGGCAAGAGACCCAGTACTTC. It translates to CASYEGRQETQYF.

The rearrangement uses TRBV7-2 and TRBJ1-3; no reliable D call. V lost 6 bases to trimming and J lost 0 bases, with 15 bases between them. The CDR3 has 16 amino acids. In germline, CDR1 is SGHTA, CDR2 FQGNSA. In nucleotides, the CDR3 is TGTGCCAGCAGTCCACTGGGCACCAACTCTGGAAACACCATATATTTT. It specifies CASSPLGTNSGNTIYF.

The chain recombines TRBV5-8 with TRBJ2-1; 15 nucleotides match TRBD2. The CDR3 runs 14 residues. J gave up 9 bases and V 3 bases, and 1 base lay outside the gene matches. The germline V gene has CDR1 SGHTS and CDR2 YDEGEE. The CDR3 region is CASSWGLAGGEQFF. CDR3 in DNA: TGTGCCAGCAGCTGGGGACTAGCGGGGGGTGAGCAGTTCTTC.

This chain links TRBV11-2 with TRBJ2-1; tentatively, D is TRBD1 or TRBD2 (7 bases each). The CDR3 runs to 16 residues. V gave up 3 bases and J gave up 15 bases, with 27 bases separating them. Germline loops: CDR1 SGHAT, CDR2 FQNNGV. The CDR3 DNA sequence: TGTGCCAGCAGCTTCGGGGTAAAGGGCGGGGGCCCAGGGGGGTTCTTC. Its protein is CASSFGVKGGGPGGFF.

The chain joins TRBV7-3 to TRBJ2-2; D gene uncertain. V was pared by 5 bases and J by 4 bases, with 5 bases between. The CDR3 is 12 residues long. Germline V gene data show CDR1 as SGHTA and CDR2 as FQGTGA. For the CDR3, the DNA is TGTGCCAGCAGCCCTGCCACCGGGGAGCTGTTTTTT. Amino acid sequence: CASSPATGELFF.

V is TRBV19 and J is TRBJ1-1; 10 bases agree with TRBD1. Germline loops: CDR1 LNHDA, CDR2 SQIVND (reference sequence). This CDR3 is built from 17 residues. After removal of 7 bases from V and 1 base from J, the junction contained 12 bases not matched to a gene. The CDR3 sequence is CASIPGQGQTSNTEAFF. CDR3 nucleotide sequence: TGTGCCAGTATCCCGGGACAGGGGCAAACATCGAACACTGAAGCTTTCTTT. Based on the CDR3 plus reference TRBV19 and TRBJ1-1, the full variable domain is DGGITQSPKYLFRKEGQNVTLSCEQNLNHDAMYWYRQDPGQGLRLIYYSQIVNDFQKGDIAEGYSVSREKKESFPLTVTSAQKNPTAFYLCASIPGQGQTSNTEAFFGQGTRLTVV.

This chain uses TRBV2 with TRBJ1-5, with TRBD1 matching 7 bases. V dropped 6 bases and J dropped 1; count of bases not matched to a gene: 12. This CDR3 spans 17 amino acids. CDR1 and CDR2 from the germline V gene are SNHLY and FYNNEI. The CDR3 loop reads CASSRRQGSLSNQPQHF. The CDR3 DNA reads TGTGCCAGCAGCCGCCGACAGGGTTCCTTAAGCAATCAGCCCCAGCATTTT.

The chain carries TRBV7-3 and TRBJ2-7, with D perhaps being TRBD1 or TRBD2 (5 bases each). The CDR3 is 13 residues long. V gave up 5 bases and J gave up 6 bases, with 14 bases separating them. The V gene's germline CDR1 is SGHTA and CDR2 FQGTGA. CDR3 region: CASSATRDGEQYF. The DNA of the CDR3 is TGTGCCAGCAGCGCTACCAGGGACGGCGAGCAGTACTTC.

This rearrangement joins TRBV4-2 to TRBJ2-2; a weak D match, TRBD2 (6 bases). V lost 4 bases and J lost 3, with 12 bases in between. The CDR3 runs to 15 residues. Germline loops: CDR1 LGHNA, CDR2 YNFKEQ. The CDR3 protein is CASSRRLADTGELFF. The CDR3, as DNA: TGTGCCAGCAGCCGGAGGTTAGCGGACACCGGGGAGCTGTTTTTT.

V usage is TRBV6-5 and J usage is TRBJ1-5, with 9 bases aligning to TRBD1. Unmatched junction bases numbered 5, after V lost 6 bases and J lost 2 bases. Germline-derived CDR1 and CDR2 are MNHEY and SVGAGI. The CDR3 sequence is 15 residues long. This chain's CDR3 is CASRLTGGGNQPQHF. The CDR3 nucleotides read TGTGCCAGCAGATTAACAGGGGGCGGCAATCAGCCCCAGCATTTT.

The chain links TRBV5-6 to TRBJ2-7, with 7 bases identical to TRBD2. V was pared by 4 bases and J by 4 bases, with 11 bases of the junction left unmatched. Germline loops: CDR1 SGHDT, CDR2 YYEEEE. This CDR3 is built from 15 residues. The CDR3: CASSPSFVGGYEQYF. The CDR3 nucleotides read TGTGCCAGCAGCCCCTCCTTCGTGGGGGGGTACGAGCAGTACTTC.

This chain joins TRBV11-1 and TRBJ2-2; D possibly corresponds to TRBD1 (6 bases). This CDR3 is 15 amino acids long. Germline-derived CDR1 and CDR2 are SGHAT and FQDESV (reference sequence). V was shortened by 6 bases and J by 3 bases, with 14 bases between the two germline ends. In DNA, the CDR3 is TGTGCCAGCAGACCAGGGGCGGTGGACACCGGGGAGCTGTTTTTT. As protein: CASRPGAVDTGELFF.

The chain's CDR3 is CASSWGEAFF. The DNA for the CDR3 is TGTGCCAGCAGTTGGGGTGAAGCTTTCTTT. The J gene is TRBJ1-1, the V gene TRBV28; D unresolved. Trimming shortened V by 4 bases and J by 7 bases, and 4 bases separated the two germline ends. The CDR3 has 10 amino acids. Germline CDR1 reads MDHEN; CDR2 reads SYDVKM.

The chain joins TRBV7-3 to TRBJ2-1; the D is unclear. V lost 7 bases to trimming and J lost 8 bases, with 15 bases between them. There are 13 residues in the CDR3. CDR1 is SGHTA, CDR2 FQGTGA, per germline. The CDR3 loop reads CASNRVGNDEQFF. In DNA, the CDR3 is TGTGCCAGCAATCGGGTTGGGAACGATGAGCAGTTCTTC.

The chain recombines TRBV28 with TRBJ1-5; D unresolved. CDR1 is MDHEN, CDR2 SYDVKM, per germline. V was pared by 3 bases and J by 2 bases, with 11 bases between. The CDR3 totals 15 residues. This CDR3 is CASSFSPWGNQPQHF. The CDR3 DNA sequence: TGTGCCAGCAGTTTTTCCCCCTGGGGCAATCAGCCCCAGCATTTT.

This clone was seen only a few times. This chain connects TRBV28 to TRBJ2-7; a weak D match, TRBD2 (6 bases). With 5 bases removed from V and 0 bases from J, the gap between germline ends came to 23 bases. The CDR3 consists of 18 residues. In germline, CDR1 is MDHEN, CDR2 SYDVKM. The CDR3 loop is CASSHWRGSDISSYEQYF. The CDR3 nucleotides are TGTGCCAGCAGTCACTGGAGGGGTTCCGACATCAGCTCCTACGAGCAGTACTTC.

The CDR3, as DNA: TGTGCCAGCAGCCCTAGTGGACTTTCGGCAGATACGCAGTATTTT. It is translated as CASSPSGLSADTQYF. The V and J genes are TRBV4-2 and TRBJ2-3, with a weak D call TRBD2 (5 bases). CDR1 is LGHNA and CDR2 is YNFKEQ in the germline V gene. V lost 4 bases to trimming and J lost 4 bases, with 15 bases between them. CDR3 length: 15 amino acids.

The CDR3 here is CASSVGSGYNEQFF. CDR3 nucleotide sequence: TGTGCCAGCAGCGTAGGTAGCGGTTACAATGAGCAGTTCTTC. The J gene is TRBJ2-1, the V gene TRBV9; tentative D call: TRBD2 (6 bases). V was clipped by 0 bases and J by 4 bases, with 8 bases between them. The length of the CDR3 is 14 residues. From germline, CDR1 is SGDLS and CDR2 YYNGEE.

The rearrangement links TRBV10-3 to TRBJ2-7; 8 positions agree with TRBD1. The CDR3 is 14 residues long. In germline, CDR1 is ENHRY, CDR2 SYGVKD. The V segment lost 10 bases and the J segment 2 bases; nucleotides outside the gene matches: 10. CDR3 protein: CASQWGQETYEQYF. The CDR3 DNA reads as TGTGCCAGCCAGTGGGGACAGGAGACCTACGAGCAGTACTTC.

This clone appeared once. The chain is built from TRBV18 and TRBJ2-7; TRBD1 agrees at 12 bases. J lost 6 bases, V lost 3 bases, and 3 bases had no gene match. Germline V gene lookup returns CDR1 KGHSH and CDR2 LQKENI. The CDR3 is 14 amino acids. CDR3 in amino acids: CASSPGQGAGEQYF. The CDR3 nucleotides read TGTGCCAGCTCACCGGGACAGGGGGCCGGCGAGCAGTACTTC.

This clone appeared a single time. The chain employs TRBV2 and TRBJ2-7; 11 bases match TRBD1. This CDR3 has 15 amino acids. Germline loops: CDR1 SNHLY, CDR2 FYNNEI. Trimming took 6 bases from V and 0 from J; bases not matched to a gene: 4. This chain's CDR3 is CASSGQGARSYEQYF. In nucleotides, the CDR3 is TGTGCCAGCAGCGGACAGGGGGCGCGCTCCTACGAGCAGTACTTC.